This T cell receptor beta chain originates from a study of spatial heterogeneity in lung cancer. A single record per CDR3 protein comes from TCRdb applying MiXCR to the 5' RACE reads. The table shows about 940 distinct CDR3 sequences, with about an eighth occurring only once. The V end was cut by 7 bases, the J end by 1 base, with 19 bases between. This CDR3 is built from 15 residues. CDR1 is SQVTM, CDR2 ANQGSEA, per germline. By proportion, this clonotype is medium-sized. Time point given: sample taken at primary tumor resection. The cohort: 65 to 80 early-stage, untreated non-small cell lung cancer patients. Unsorted samples of tumor, nontumor lung or frozen PBMC had their whole RNA sequenced.

The J gene is TRBJ2-5, the V gene TRBV29-1, with a weak D call TRBD1 (6 bases). The receptor was isolated from a male donor with early-stage non-small cell lung cancer. The source was PBMCs, collected at surgery. CDR3 loop: CSGSEGPGVQETQYF. CDR3 coding DNA: TGCAGCGGTTCTGAAGGACCAGGGGTCCAAGAGACCCAGTACTTC.